Presented here are 28 T cell receptor beta chains from one specimen sequenced in a study of blood T cell repertoires in COVID-19. Produced via immunoSEQ multiplex PCR; TCRdb's table is partial and in-frame only. The data contain 130,000 to 150,000 clones, 89% of them singletons. Sequencing input: peripheral blood. Source of these receptors: a human donor in a cohort sampled during active COVID-19.

The chain is built from TRBV30 and TRBJ2-3; TRBD2 matches at 11 bases. This CDR3 is built from 14 residues. The trim removed 5 bases at V and 1 base at J, leaving 2 bases unmatched. Looked up from germline, CDR1 is GTSNPN and CDR2 is SVGIG (reference sequence). The CDR3 protein is CAWLGLAGTDTQYF. DNA for the CDR3: TGTGCCTGGTTGGGACTAGCGGGCACAGATACGCAGTATTTT.

The rearrangement uses TRBV6-5 and TRBJ2-7, with TRBD1 as a possible D gene (5 bases). This CDR3 is built from 12 residues. Germline V gene data show CDR1 as MNHEY and CDR2 as SVGAGI. V shed 7 bases and J shed 0 bases, with 7 bases lying between them. The CDR3 coding sequence is TGTGCCAGCAAGGGGAACTCCTACGAGCAGTACTTC. The encoded protein is CASKGNSYEQYF.

The chain couples TRBV7-8 to TRBJ1-2, with 8 bases identical to TRBD1. With 2 bases clipped from V and 8 bases from J, the junction kept 10 bases outside the gene matches. Per germline, CDR1 SGHVS and CDR2 FQNEAQ. There are 15 residues in the CDR3. The DNA of the CDR3 is TGTGCCAGCAGCTTAACCCGAAGCAGGGGGCGAGGCTACACCTTC. Its protein product is CASSLTRSRGRGYTF.

This clone was detected once. This chain links TRBV29-1 with TRBJ2-2, with 7 bases that match TRBD1. Germline V CDR1 and CDR2: SQVTM, ANQGSEA. The CDR3 loop spans 12 amino acids. Losses at the gene ends were 6 bases for V and 4 bases for J; bases not matched to a gene: 2. The CDR3 nucleotides are TGCAGCGTAGGGACAGTCACCGGGGAGCTGTTTTTT. Translating gives CSVGTVTGELFF.

The V call is TRBV27, the J call TRBJ1-2; tentatively, D is TRBD1 (5 bases). Looked up from germline, CDR1 is MNHEY and CDR2 is SMNVEV (reference sequence). V was cut by 5 bases and J by 8 bases, with 24 bases left in between. This CDR3 is built from 16 residues. The CDR3 here is CASSVEGVSPSYGYTF. The CDR3 coding sequence is TGTGCCAGCAGTGTTGAAGGGGTATCCCCTTCTTACGGCTACACCTTC.

This clone has a handful of counts. The CDR3 nucleotides read TGTGCCAGCTCACCAACGACAGGGGGCAATTCACCCCTCCACTTT. Amino acid sequence: CASSPTTGGNSPLHF. This sequence joins TRBV18 and TRBJ1-6; 10 nucleotides line up with TRBD1. Losses at the gene ends were 2 bases for V and 7 bases for J; bases not matched to a gene: 2. The germline CDR1 and CDR2 sequences are KGHSH and LQKENI. The CDR3 is 15 residues long.

V gene TRBV5-1 combines with J gene TRBJ2-1, with TRBD1 identical over 7 bases. The CDR3 has 15 amino acids. Germline values: CDR1 SGHRS, CDR2 YFSETQ. V was pared by 2 bases and J by 2 bases, with 4 bases of the junction left unmatched. The CDR3 DNA follows: TGCGCCAGCAGCTTTGACAGGGTCCCCTACAATGAGCAGTTCTTC. This gives the protein CASSFDRVPYNEQFF.

The chain joins TRBV14 to TRBJ2-7; possibly TRBD2 for D (6 bases). The V gene's germline CDR1 is SGHDN and CDR2 FVKESK. There are 18 residues in the CDR3. With 6 bases removed from V and 4 bases from J, the gap between germline ends came to 28 bases. The CDR3 loop reads CASRPGLQLRLEGYEQYF. The DNA for the CDR3 is TGTGCCAGCAGGCCGGGACTCCAGCTTCGTCTTGAGGGTTACGAGCAGTACTTC. The variable domain in full, with the rest retrieved from reference TRBV14 and TRBJ2-7, is EAGVTQFPSHSVIEKGQTVTLRCDPISGHDNLYWYRRVMGKEIKFLLHFVKESKQDESGMPNNRFLAERTGGTYSTLKVQPAELEDSGVYFCASRPGLQLRLEGYEQYFGPGTRLTVT.

V gene TRBV6-2 or TRBV6-3 combines with J gene TRBJ2-7, with TRBD1 matching 10 bases. Germline V gene data show CDR1 as MNHEY and CDR2 as SVGEGT. CDR3 length: 15 amino acids. V trimming: 6 bases; J trimming: 5 bases; junction bases outside the gene matches: 10. The CDR3 sequence is CASSLKRDRGNEQYF. The CDR3 region has the DNA TGTGCCAGCAGCCTAAAGAGGGACAGGGGCAACGAGCAGTACTTC.

The chain combines TRBV6-2 or TRBV6-3 with TRBJ2-5; the D gene is possibly TRBD2 (5 bases). Germline V gene lookup returns CDR1 MNHEY and CDR2 SVGEGT. The CDR3 spans 15 residues. V lost 6 bases and J lost 1, with 15 bases in between. CDR3 sequence reads: CASSPYSGTQETQYF. For the CDR3, the DNA is TGTGCCAGCAGCCCTTACAGCGGAACCCAAGAGACCCAGTACTTC.

The gene calls are TRBV19 and TRBJ2-7; TRBD2 is a possible D gene (5 bases). The length of the CDR3 is 14 residues. V was pared by 1 base and J by 3 bases, with 10 bases between. Germline CDR1 and CDR2: LNHDA and SQIVND (reference sequence). Written as DNA, the CDR3 is TGTGCCAGTAGTATAGGGTCGAGGGACTACGAGCAGTACTTC. Its protein is CASSIGSRDYEQYF.

The chain is built from TRBV7-3 and TRBJ2-6; no reliable D call. The germline CDR1 and CDR2 sequences are SGHTA and FQGTGA. Trimming stripped 5 bases from V and 0 bases from J, with 8 bases between. This CDR3 spans 15 amino acids. CDR3 in amino acids: CASSPTTSGANVLTF. For the CDR3, the DNA is TGTGCCAGCAGCCCGACAACCTCTGGGGCCAACGTCCTGACTTTC.

The chain recombines TRBV2 with TRBJ2-2; 10 positions match TRBD2. CDR3 length equals 16 residues. V trimming: 6 bases; J trimming: 4 bases; junction bases outside the gene matches: 8. In germline, CDR1 is SNHLY, CDR2 FYNNEI. For the CDR3, the DNA is TGTGCCAGCAGCGATAGCGGGGGGCGGGGCACCGGGGAGCTGTTTTTT. It translates to CASSDSGGRGTGELFF.

The V call is TRBV7-2, the J call TRBJ2-5; 8 nucleotides agree with TRBD1. With 2 bases clipped from V and 4 bases from J, the junction kept 6 bases outside the gene matches. This CDR3 has 15 amino acids. Germline V gives CDR1 SGHTA, CDR2 FQGNSA. In nucleotides, the CDR3 is TGTGCCAGCAGCTTAATGCAGGGGGCGGGAGAGACCCAGTACTTC. Encoded protein: CASSLMQGAGETQYF.

The chain combines TRBV11-3 with TRBJ1-1; 7 nucleotides line up with TRBD1. V lost 5 bases, J lost 4 bases, and 13 bases stayed unmatched. The germline CDR1 and CDR2 sequences are SGHNT and YENEEA. This CDR3 has 16 residues. The CDR3 region is CASSRGGQTGTTEAFF. The CDR3 DNA reads as TGTGCCAGCAGCCGGGGGGGGCAGACAGGGACCACTGAAGCTTTCTTT.

This sequence joins TRBV9 and TRBJ1-2, with 12 bases that match TRBD1. Trimming at V came to 3 bases and at J to 1 base, leaving 7 bases not matched to a gene. The CDR3 contains 17 residues. The V gene's germline CDR1 is SGDLS and CDR2 YYNGEE. The CDR3 reads CASSGPGQGAFNYGYTF. For the CDR3, the DNA is TGTGCCAGCAGCGGCCCGGGACAGGGGGCCTTTAACTATGGCTACACCTTC.

The genes are TRBV20-1 and TRBJ1-1; perhaps TRBD1 as D (5 bases). The CDR3 covers 11 residues. Germline V gives CDR1 DFQATT, CDR2 SNEGSKA (reference sequence). Trimming took 1 base from V and 11 from J, leaving 11 bases between them. CDR3 amino acids: CSARVTVGAFF. CDR3 coding DNA: TGCAGTGCTAGAGTGACAGTTGGGGCTTTCTTT.

This clone has just a few counts. V gene TRBV9 combines with J gene TRBJ1-4, with 10 bases fitting TRBD1. The ends lost 4 bases at V and 7 bases at J; junction bases unmatched: 7. Germline CDR1 reads SGDLS; CDR2 reads YYNGEE. CDR3 length: 15 residues. The CDR3 here is CASSPRQGAGEKLFF. CDR3 bases: TGTGCCAGCAGCCCCCGACAGGGGGCGGGTGAAAAACTGTTTTTT. Variable domain in full (rest from reference TRBV9 and TRBJ1-4): DSGVTQTPKHLITATGQRVTLRCSPRSGDLSVYWYQQSLDQGLQFLIQYYNGEERAKGNILERFSAQQFPDLHSELNLSSLELGDSALYFCASSPRQGAGEKLFFGSGTQLSVL.

The chain links TRBV7-2 to TRBJ2-5; TRBD2 matches 7 bases. This CDR3 comprises 14 residues. CDR1 is SGHTA and CDR2 is FQGNSA in the germline V gene. The J segment lost 4 bases and the V segment lost 1 base, leaving 3 bases of the junction unmatched. CDR3: CASSLGLAGETQYF. The CDR3 DNA sequence: TGTGCCAGCAGCTTAGGACTAGCCGGAGAGACCCAGTACTTC.

The chain employs TRBV18 and TRBJ1-1, with D tentatively TRBD1 (6 bases). V shed 3 bases and J shed 8 bases, with 10 bases lying between them. The CDR3 contains 12 residues. Germline CDR1 reads KGHSH; CDR2 reads LQKENI. CDR3 DNA sequence: TGTGCCAGCTCACCGACGGACAGAGAAGCTTTCTTT. Protein sequence: CASSPTDREAFF.

This rearrangement joins TRBV6-2 or TRBV6-3 to TRBJ2-7; 8 nucleotides align to TRBD2. Germline assignment: CDR1 MNHEY and CDR2 SVGEGT. The CDR3 sequence is 15 residues long. V was clipped by 5 bases and J by 2 bases; unmatched bases: 8. The CDR3 is CASSPKRGRTYEQYF. In DNA, the CDR3 is TGTGCCAGCAGTCCGAAGCGGGGGAGAACCTACGAGCAGTACTTC.

V is TRBV4-1 and J is TRBJ1-2; tentatively, D is TRBD1 (5 bases). This CDR3 is 15 amino acids long. CDR1 and CDR2 (germline): MGHRA, YSYEKL. V was pared by 1 base and J by 4 bases, with 13 bases between. CDR3 coding DNA: TGCGCCAGCAGCCAAGGGGGGGGTTACCGCTATGGCTACACCTTC. Its protein product is CASSQGGGYRYGYTF.

This chain joins TRBV21-1 and TRBJ1-4; no check of the table's D call, TRBD1, against the DNA was made. TRBV21-1 is classified as a pseudogene. The CDR3 is made up of 19 amino acids. The DNA of the CDR3 is TGTGCCAGCAGCGGAAAACCCTTCGACAGGGATGCAACTAATGAAAAACTGTTTTTT. Protein product: CASSGKPFDRDATNEKLFF.

This clone came up once. The chain employs TRBV19 and TRBJ2-7; 14 bases line up with TRBD2. CDR1 and CDR2 from the germline V gene are LNHDA and SQIVND (reference sequence). The CDR3 totals 16 residues. With V trimmed by 3 bases and J by 4 bases, 5 bases remained unmatched. The CDR3 spells CASSIGLAGGQYEQYF. The CDR3 DNA reads as TGTGCCAGTAGTATCGGACTAGCGGGGGGACAATACGAGCAGTACTTC. The full variable domain, its missing parts supplied by reference TRBV19 and TRBJ2-7, is DGGITQSPKYLFRKEGQNVTLSCEQNLNHDAMYWYRQDPGQGLRLIYYSQIVNDFQKGDIAEGYSVSREKKESFPLTVTSAQKNPTAFYLCASSIGLAGGQYEQYFGPGTRLTVT.

The genes are TRBV6-1 and TRBJ2-6; 7 nucleotides agree with TRBD1. Germline values: CDR1 MNHNS, CDR2 SASEGT. The junction had 8 bases not matched to a gene; V was cut back by 2 bases and J by 1 base. The CDR3 sequence is 18 residues long. The CDR3 DNA is TGTGCCAGCAGTGAATATAGCAGGGGGATGTCTGGGGCCAACGTCCTGACTTTC. This codes for CASSEYSRGMSGANVLTF.

The V and J genes are TRBV10-3 and TRBJ1-1, with 8 bases lining up with TRBD1. CDR1 is ENHRY, CDR2 SYGVKD, per germline. The CDR3 is 16 residues long. V was pared by 3 bases and J by 3 bases, with 9 bases of the junction left unmatched. The CDR3 protein is CAISEGQGVGDTEAFF. DNA of the CDR3: TGTGCCATCAGTGAAGGACAGGGTGTTGGCGACACTGAAGCTTTCTTT.

The V gene is TRBV19, the J gene TRBJ2-5, with D possibly TRBD2 on 7 matching bases. The CDR3 runs 14 residues. Germline loops: CDR1 LNHDA, CDR2 SQIVND (reference sequence). V lost 4 bases and J lost 3, with 12 bases in between. The CDR3 reads CASSKGGGKETQYF. CDR3 sequence (DNA): TGTGCCAGTAGTAAGGGAGGGGGGAAAGAGACCCAGTACTTC.

The chain has TRBV7-6 and TRBJ1-3; D uncertain. CDR3 size: 16 residues. CDR1 is SGHVS and CDR2 is FNYEAQ in the germline V gene. Trimming cost V 5 bases and J 4 bases, with 18 bases left between them. The CDR3 here is CASSPRGGPSGNTIYF. CDR3 in DNA: TGTGCCAGCAGCCCCCGGGGAGGGCCCTCGGGAAACACCATATATTTT. Filled out from reference TRBV7-6 and TRBJ1-3, the complete variable domain reads GAGVSQSPRYKVTKRGQDVALRCDPISGHVSLYWYRQALGQGPEFLTYFNYEAQQDKSGLPNDRFSAERPEGSISTLTIQRTEQRDSAMYRCASSPRGGPSGNTIYFGEGSWLTVV.